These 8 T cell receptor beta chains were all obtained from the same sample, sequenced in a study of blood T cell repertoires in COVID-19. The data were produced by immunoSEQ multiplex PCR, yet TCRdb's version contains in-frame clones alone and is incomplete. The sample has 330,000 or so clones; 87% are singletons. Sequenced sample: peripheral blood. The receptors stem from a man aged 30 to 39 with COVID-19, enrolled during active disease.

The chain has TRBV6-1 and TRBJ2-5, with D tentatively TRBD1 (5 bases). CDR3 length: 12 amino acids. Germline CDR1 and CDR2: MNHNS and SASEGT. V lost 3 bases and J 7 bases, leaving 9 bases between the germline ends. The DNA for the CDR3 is TGTGCCAGCAGTGAGACCCAGGGGACCCAGTACTTC. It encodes CASSETQGTQYF.

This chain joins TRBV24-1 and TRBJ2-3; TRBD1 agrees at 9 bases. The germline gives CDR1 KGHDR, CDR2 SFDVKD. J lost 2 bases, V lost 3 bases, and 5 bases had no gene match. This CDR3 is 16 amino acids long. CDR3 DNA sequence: TGTGCCACCAGTGATAACAGGGGGCTTTCCACAGATACGCAGTATTTT. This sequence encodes CATSDNRGLSTDTQYF.

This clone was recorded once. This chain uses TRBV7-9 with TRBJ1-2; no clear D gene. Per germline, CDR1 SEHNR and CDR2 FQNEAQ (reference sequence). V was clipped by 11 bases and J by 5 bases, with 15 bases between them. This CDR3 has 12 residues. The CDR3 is CALQRWPYGYTF. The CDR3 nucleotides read TGTGCCCTCCAGAGGTGGCCTTATGGCTACACCTTC.

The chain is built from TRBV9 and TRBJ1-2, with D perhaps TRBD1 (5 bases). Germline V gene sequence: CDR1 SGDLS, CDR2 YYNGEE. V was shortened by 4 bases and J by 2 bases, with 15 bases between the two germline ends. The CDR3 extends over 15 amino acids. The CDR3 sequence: CASSSNPGGNYGYTF. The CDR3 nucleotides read TGTGCCAGCAGCTCGAACCCGGGGGGAAACTATGGCTACACCTTC.

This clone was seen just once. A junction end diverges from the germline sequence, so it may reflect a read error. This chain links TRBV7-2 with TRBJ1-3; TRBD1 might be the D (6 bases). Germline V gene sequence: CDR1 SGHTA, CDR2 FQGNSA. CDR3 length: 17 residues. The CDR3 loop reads CATSLTGWGISGNTIYF. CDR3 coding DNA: TGTGCCACCAGCCTGACAGGATGGGGCATCTCTGGAAACACCATATATTTT. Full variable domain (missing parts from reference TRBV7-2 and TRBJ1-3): GAGVSQSPSNKVTEKGKDVELRCDPISGHTALYWYRQSLGQGLEFLIYFQGNSAPDKSGLPSDRFSAERTGGSVSTLTIQRTQQEDSAVYLCATSLTGWGISGNTIYFGEGSWLTVV.

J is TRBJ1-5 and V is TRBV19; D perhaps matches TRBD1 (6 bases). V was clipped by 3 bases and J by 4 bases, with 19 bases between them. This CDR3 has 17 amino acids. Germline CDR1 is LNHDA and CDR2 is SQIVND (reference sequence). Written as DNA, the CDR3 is TGTGCCAGTAGTATGGGTCTCGGGGGGGCTGGGAATCAGCCCCAGCATTTT. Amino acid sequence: CASSMGLGGAGNQPQHF.

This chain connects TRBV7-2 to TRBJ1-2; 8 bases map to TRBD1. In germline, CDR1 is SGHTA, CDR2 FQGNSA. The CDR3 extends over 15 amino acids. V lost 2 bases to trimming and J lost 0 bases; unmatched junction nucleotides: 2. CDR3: CASSLSQGANYGYTF. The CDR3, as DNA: TGTGCCAGCAGCTTATCACAGGGGGCTAACTATGGCTACACCTTC.

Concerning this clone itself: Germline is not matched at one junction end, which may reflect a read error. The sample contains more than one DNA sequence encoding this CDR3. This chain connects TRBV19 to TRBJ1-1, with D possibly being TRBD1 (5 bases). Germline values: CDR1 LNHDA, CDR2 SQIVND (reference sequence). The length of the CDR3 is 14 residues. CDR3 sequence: CASKEGSWGTEAFF. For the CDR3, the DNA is TGTGCCAGTAAGGAGGGCAGCTGGGGCACTGAGGCTTTCTTT.